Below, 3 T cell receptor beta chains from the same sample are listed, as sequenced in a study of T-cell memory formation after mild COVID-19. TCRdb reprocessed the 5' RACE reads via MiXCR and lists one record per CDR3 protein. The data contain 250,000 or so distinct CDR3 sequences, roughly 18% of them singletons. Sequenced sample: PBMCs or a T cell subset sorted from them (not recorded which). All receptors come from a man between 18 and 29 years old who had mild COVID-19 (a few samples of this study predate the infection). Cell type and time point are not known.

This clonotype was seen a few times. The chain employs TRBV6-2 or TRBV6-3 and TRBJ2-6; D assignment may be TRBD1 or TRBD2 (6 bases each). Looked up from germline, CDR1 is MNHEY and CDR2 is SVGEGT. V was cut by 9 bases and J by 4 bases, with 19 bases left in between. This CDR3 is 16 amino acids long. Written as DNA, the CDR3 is TGTGCCAGTCGGGGGCACTCGGGGAGGGGGGCCAACGTCCTGACTTTC. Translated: CASRGHSGRGANVLTF.

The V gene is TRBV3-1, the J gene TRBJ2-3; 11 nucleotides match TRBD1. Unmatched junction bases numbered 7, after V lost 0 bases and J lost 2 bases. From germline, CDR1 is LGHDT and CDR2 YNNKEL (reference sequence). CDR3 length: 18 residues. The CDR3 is CASSQEWTGGFFTDTQYF. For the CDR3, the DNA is TGTGCCAGCAGCCAAGAATGGACAGGGGGCTTTTTCACAGATACGCAGTATTTT.

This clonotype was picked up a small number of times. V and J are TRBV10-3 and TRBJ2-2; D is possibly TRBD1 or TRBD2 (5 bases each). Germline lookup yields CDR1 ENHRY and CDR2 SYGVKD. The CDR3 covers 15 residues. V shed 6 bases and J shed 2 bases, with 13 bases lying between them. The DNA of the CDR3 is TGTGCCATCAGGCCCGGGGCAGGAAACACCGGGGAGCTGTTTTTT. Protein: CAIRPGAGNTGELFF.